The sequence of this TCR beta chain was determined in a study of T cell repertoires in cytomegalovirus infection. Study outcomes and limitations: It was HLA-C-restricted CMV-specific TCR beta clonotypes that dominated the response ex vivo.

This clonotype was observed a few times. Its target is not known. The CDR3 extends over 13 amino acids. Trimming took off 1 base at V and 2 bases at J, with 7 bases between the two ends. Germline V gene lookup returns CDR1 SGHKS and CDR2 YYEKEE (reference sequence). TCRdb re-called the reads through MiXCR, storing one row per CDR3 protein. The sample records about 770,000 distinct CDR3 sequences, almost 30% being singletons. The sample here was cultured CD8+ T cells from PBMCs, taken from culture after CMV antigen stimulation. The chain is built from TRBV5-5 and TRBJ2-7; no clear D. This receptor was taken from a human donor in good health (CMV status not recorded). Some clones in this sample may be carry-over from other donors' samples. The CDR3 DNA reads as TGTGCCAGCAGCTTGAAAGGGACCTACGAGCAGTACGTC. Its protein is CASSLKGTYEQYV.